Listed below are T cell receptor beta chains from one sample, sequenced in a study of shared clonotypes between healthy human individuals. The repertoire was sequenced with immunoSEQ multiplex PCR; TCRdb's copy has only in-frame clones and lacks some. Here the sample spans a few million clones, approximately 95% being singletons. Sequenced input: naive CD4+ T cells from PBMCs. The source is a man younger than 30 in good health. Some clones in this sample may be carry-over from other donors' samples. The CDR3 runs from the conserved cysteine through the conserved F or W. A D gene is named only where the DNA matches it firmly. Not all rows give a size; the values are once, few, many and, for expanded clones, a class.

D gene	V gene	clone size	J gene	CDR3 protein	CDR3 DNA
TRBD1	TRBV19	-	TRBJ1-1	CASRPLGGQPEAFF	TGTGCCAGTAGACCCCTGGGGGGACAGCCTGAAGCTTTCTTT
TRBD2	TRBV18	-	TRBJ2-1	CASSPSSGTYNEQFF	TGTGCCAGCTCACCCTCTAGCGGGACTTACAATGAGCAGTTCTTC
TRBD1	TRBV5-4	-	TRBJ1-3	CASSRGQGASGNTIYF	TGTGCCAGCAGCAGGGGACAGGGGGCCTCTGGAAACACCATATATTTT
TRBD1	TRBV27	-	TRBJ2-2	CASSLSGTENTGELFF	TGTGCCAGCAGTTTATCGGGGACAGAGAACACCGGGGAGCTGTTTTTT
-	TRBV28	-	TRBJ2-2	CASSLGGANTGELFF	TGTGCCAGCAGTTTAGGCGGGGCGAACACCGGGGAGCTGTTTTTT
-	TRBV5-1	once	TRBJ2-3	CASSLAGETDTQYF	TGCGCCAGCAGCTTGGCCGGGGAAACAGATACGCAGTATTTT
-	TRBV28	-	TRBJ2-5	CASSLFRVDRETQYF	TGTGCCAGCAGTCTATTCAGGGTTGATCGGGAGACCCAGTACTTC
TRBD1	TRBV4-1	-	TRBJ1-4	CASSQTGGEKLFF	TGCGCCAGCAGCCAGACAGGGGGGGAAAAACTGTTTTTT
-	TRBV7-8	-	TRBJ1-5	CASSLRDLSNQPQHF	TGTGCCAGCAGCTTAAGGGACCTAAGCAATCAGCCCCAGCATTTT
TRBD1	TRBV18	-	TRBJ1-3	CASSPKGAAGNTIYF	TGTGCCAGCTCACCAAAGGGGGCCGCTGGAAACACCATATATTTT
-	TRBV5-1	-	TRBJ2-5	CASSLAAWSTETQYF	TGCGCCAGCAGCTTGGCCGCTTGGAGCACCGAGACCCAGTACTTC
-	TRBV27	-	TRBJ1-4	CASSFAGANEKLFF	TGTGCCAGCAGTTTTGCGGGGGCTAATGAAAAACTGTTTTTT
-	TRBV28	-	TRBJ2-5	CATLPLRERETQYF	TGTGCCACATTGCCACTCCGGGAGCGTGAGACCCAGTACTTC
-	TRBV5-4	-	TRBJ2-4	CASSSPNLAKNIQYF	TGTGCCAGCAGCTCACCTAATCTAGCCAAAAACATTCAGTACTTC
-	TRBV15	-	TRBJ1-3	CATSNKEPQAGNTIYF	TGTGCCACCAGCAACAAGGAGCCCCAGGCGGGAAACACCATATATTTT
TRBD1	TRBV7-3	once	TRBJ2-7	CASSPGTGGTYEQYF	TGTGCCAGCAGCCCTGGGACAGGGGGGACCTACGAGCAGTACTTC
TRBD1	TRBV5-1	-	TRBJ1-1	CASSSDPQGGNTEAFF	TGCGCCAGCAGCTCCGACCCCCAGGGGGGGAACACTGAAGCTTTCTTT
TRBD1	TRBV7-3	-	TRBJ2-1	CASSPSRTGEAREQFF	TGTGCCAGCAGCCCCTCCCGGACAGGGGAGGCGCGAGAGCAGTTCTTC
TRBD2	TRBV9	-	TRBJ2-5	CASSGLAGAPETQYF	TGTGCCAGCAGCGGACTAGCGGGAGCCCCAGAGACCCAGTACTTC
TRBD2	TRBV30	-	TRBJ2-5	CAWTSGTETQYF	TGTGCCTGGACTAGCGGGACCGAGACCCAGTACTTC
-	TRBV7-3	-	TRBJ2-2	CASSLTRTTAGELFF	TGTGCCAGCAGCTTAACGCGGACTACGGCCGGGGAGCTGTTTTTT
-	TRBV7-3	-	TRBJ2-3	CASSFGGRRPGADTQYF	TGTGCCAGCAGCTTTGGCGGTCGGCGTCCAGGAGCAGATACGCAGTATTTT
-	TRBV6-5	few	TRBJ1-1	CASRSTLGNTEAFF	TGTGCCAGCAGGTCCACCCTAGGGAACACTGAAGCTTTCTTT
-	TRBV7-6	-	TRBJ1-1	CASSLRNENTEAFF	TGTGCCAGCAGCTTACGGAACGAGAACACTGAAGCTTTCTTT
-	TRBV9	-	TRBJ2-3	CASGPADTQYF	TGTGCCAGCGGCCCCGCAGATACGCAGTATTTT
-	TRBV7-2	-	TRBJ2-3	CASRSQAADTQYF	TGTGCCAGCAGATCCCAGGCTGCAGATACGCAGTATTTT
TRBD2	TRBV11-2	-	TRBJ2-7	CASSSQPLAGGRGDYEQYF	TGTGCCAGCAGTTCCCAACCTTTAGCGGGAGGACGGGGCGACTACGAGCAGTACTTC
TRBD1	TRBV5-1	-	TRBJ1-4	CASSPPGQGDEKLFF	TGCGCCAGCAGCCCACCGGGACAGGGAGATGAAAAACTGTTTTTT
TRBD1	TRBV28	-	TRBJ2-7	CASTYRGSEQYF	TGTGCCAGCACTTACAGGGGAAGCGAGCAGTACTTC
-	TRBV29-1	-	TRBJ1-1	CSVARGPGTEAFF	TGCAGCGTTGCTCGGGGGCCCGGCACTGAAGCTTTCTTT
-	TRBV6-5	-	TRBJ2-2	CASSSGPAGTGELFF	TGTGCCAGCAGTTCAGGGCCCGCTGGCACCGGGGAGCTGTTTTTT
TRBD2	TRBV28	-	TRBJ2-3	CASSLWLAGVNTDTQYF	TGTGCCAGCAGTTTATGGCTAGCGGGAGTGAACACAGATACGCAGTATTTT
-	TRBV28	-	TRBJ1-2	CASSSETVYGYTF	TGTGCCAGCAGTTCTGAGACAGTTTATGGCTACACCTTC
-	TRBV28	-	TRBJ2-3	CASSLRKSSYF	TGTGCCAGCAGTTTACGGAAATCTTCGTATTTT
TRBD2	TRBV9	once	TRBJ2-3	CASSVGASGVLTDTQYF	TGTGCCAGCAGCGTAGGGGCTAGCGGGGTGCTCACAGATACGCAGTATTTT